This record concerns one TCR beta chain sequence. No antigen is known for it. Libraries used 5'RACE template switching adding universal primer site and UMIs. TCRdb processed the 5' RACE reads again and assigns one entry to each CDR3 protein, with no DNA. This sample's table has 500,000 to 600,000 distinct CDR3 sequences. CDR3 length: 11 residues. The germline V gene has CDR1 MNHEY and CDR2 SVGEGT. The sample is drawn from a study of T cells expressing NK-cell markers. Study conclusions and caveats: Dominant NKG2C+ clonotypes made up about 1.0-8% of CD8+ T cells in several donors. Questions lingered over whether expanded NKG2C+ T cell clones were HCMV-specific.

Sequencing input: blood T cells: a sorted CD56 or NKG2C T cell subset, CD4+ or CD8+ T cells, or bulk PBMC T cells (not recorded which). V and J are TRBV6-2 or TRBV6-3 and TRBJ1-1. The origin of this receptor is a man aged 18 to 30 in good health. The CDR3 loop reads CASSYGSEAFF.